This record looks at one TCR beta chain sequence and its context. No antigen is known for it. V lost 7 bases and J lost 1, with 10 bases in between. Germline V gene lookup returns CDR1 MNHEY and CDR2 SVGAGI. CDR3 size: 13 residues. The data were obtained in a study of cytomegalovirus exposure and HLA in healthy donors. General study results and limits: Later analysis associated a missense DCLRE1C variant with TCR beta V- and J-gene trimming.

The PCR ran on 60 Vbeta and 13 Jbeta primers. Data came from immunoSEQ multiplex PCR; TCRdb stores just in-frame clones and leaves some out. The repertoire consists of 100,000 to 150,000 clones, with 72% occurring once and the leading ten covering about 4%. J is TRBJ1-1 and V is TRBV6-5; no clear D. The sequence was obtained from a man between 25 and 39 years old in good health and CMV-seronegative. Sequencing input: PBMCs. The CDR3 DNA sequence: TGTGCCAGCAAAGGCCGAGGGAACACTGAAGCTTTCTTT. It codes for CASKGRGNTEAFF.